The T cell receptor beta chain under discussion was sequenced for a study of blood T cell repertoires in COVID-19. As for the study in general: Collection of acute and convalescent COVID-19 samples took place in the United States, Italy and Spain. T cells, B-cell-depleted T cells, or PBMCs supplied cDNA or gDNA.

As handled by the study authors: Quantification of nucleated cells was approximated via reference gene primer amplification. This table comes from immunoSEQ multiplex PCR, and its TCRdb copy is limited to in-frame clones, with some not included. V and J calls and clone size are copied from that table; D and trimming were computed from the DNA. The repertoire holds 45,000 to 60,000 clones, with approximately 80% as singletons. The V end lost 8 bases, the J end lost 4 bases, and 14 bases lay between the germline ends. Per the germline V gene, CDR1 is MDHEN and CDR2 is SYDVKM. The CDR3 spans 14 residues.

The rearrangement links TRBV28 to TRBJ1-4; D might be TRBD1 (6 bases). Sequenced sample: PBMCs or T cells enriched from blood (not recorded which). The source is a woman aged 45-65 years with acute COVID-19. The CDR3 reads CASAGGAGNEKLFF. The CDR3 nucleotides read TGTGCCAGCGCCGGGGGGGCCGGTAATGAAAAACTGTTTTTT.